This TCR beta chain was observed in a study of T-cell reconstitution after alpha-beta-depleted transplantation in children. This clonotype appeared a single time. Using unique molecular identifiers, the investigators prepared the TCRbeta library. MiXCR, run by TCRdb on the PCR reads, gives a single entry per CDR3 protein. The data hold around 380,000 distinct CDR3 sequences, with about a tenth observed a single time. The junction had 10 bases not matched to a gene; V was cut back by 6 bases and J by 2 bases. From germline, CDR1 is MNHNS and CDR2 SASEGT. The CDR3 is made up of 17 amino acids. The V call is TRBV6-1, the J call TRBJ2-6; 7 nucleotides agree with TRBD1. This clonotype was sampled from a human donor who donated a stem cell graft to a child with acute myeloid leukemia. The specimen was PBMCs from the stem cell graft donor, collected from the stem cell graft. The CDR3 here is CASRGRPTGAGANVLTF. The CDR3 bases are TGTGCCAGCAGGGGTCGGCCAACAGGGGCTGGGGCCAACGTCCTGACTTTC.